This entry lists 7 T cell receptor beta chains sequenced from one sample in a study of shared clonotypes between healthy human individuals. Repertoires were generated with immunoSEQ multiplex PCR, while TCRdb's copy carries only in-frame clones and drops some. The sample includes roughly 1,100,000 clones, about 75% of them seen just once. Sequenced material: memory CD4+ T cells sorted from blood. The subset is: CD45RA-negative fraction. These receptors were obtained from a man aged 18-30 years in good health.

CDR3 DNA: TGTGCCAGCAGCTTAGGTCCTTTGAACACCGGGGAGCTGTTTTTT. Translating it yields CASSLGPLNTGELFF. The chain links TRBV7-9 to TRBJ2-2; D unclear. The CDR3 is made up of 15 amino acids. V was shortened by 1 base and J by 1 base, with 7 bases between the two germline ends. Per the germline V gene, CDR1 is SEHNR and CDR2 is FQNEAQ (reference sequence). The full variable domain, rest sourced from reference TRBV7-9 and TRBJ2-2, is DTGVSQNPRHKITKRGQNVTFRCDPISEHNRLYWYRQTLGQGPEFLTYFQNEAQLEKSRLLSDRFSAERPKGSFSTLEIQRTEQGDSAMYLCASSLGPLNTGELFFGEGSRLTVL.

The rearrangement joins TRBV2 to TRBJ1-1; D possibly corresponds to TRBD1 (5 bases). With 8 bases removed from V and 1 base from J, the gap between germline ends came to 8 bases. Germline loops: CDR1 SNHLY, CDR2 FYNNEI. CDR3 length: 12 residues. Written as DNA, the CDR3 is TGTGCCAGCCTAGACAGGAACACTGAAGCTTTCTTT. Protein product: CASLDRNTEAFF.

Note on this clone: This may arise from a read error, as a much more abundant clone is one base away. The rearrangement uses TRBV5-1 and TRBJ2-7, with no clear D. This CDR3 region has 14 residues. The V gene's germline CDR1 is SGHRS and CDR2 YFSETQ. CDR3 nucleotides: TGCGCCGGCAGCAGTAGGACGAGTACCTACGAGCAGTACTTC. It codes for CAGSSRTSTYEQYF.

This clone was recorded once. The CDR3 DNA is TGTGCCAGCGGACAGGGTGGAAATTCACCCCTCCACTTT. It yields the protein CASGQGGNSPLHF. The rearrangement uses TRBV9 and TRBJ1-6, with TRBD1 identical over 8 bases. There are 13 residues in the CDR3. Germline values: CDR1 SGDLS, CDR2 YYNGEE. V lost 7 bases and J lost 7; bases outside the gene matches: 4. Supplemented by reference TRBV9 and TRBJ1-6, the full variable domain reads DSGVTQTPKHLITATGQRVTLRCSPRSGDLSVYWYQQSLDQGLQFLIQYYNGEERAKGNILERFSAQQFPDLHSELNLSSLELGDSALYFCASGQGGNSPLHFGNGTRLTVT.

In this sample, this clone turned up once. CDR3 DNA: TGTGCCATCAGCGGATCGGACACCGGGGAGCTGTTTTTT. The encoded protein is CAISGSDTGELFF. This chain links TRBV10-3 with TRBJ2-2, with D hard to call. The germline V gene has CDR1 ENHRY and CDR2 SYGVKD. V was shortened by 6 bases and J by 3 bases, with 8 bases between the two germline ends. The CDR3 is 13 residues long.

The chain is built from TRBV19 and TRBJ1-6, with 9 bases identical to TRBD1. V gave up 6 bases and J gave up 9 bases; unmatched junction bases: 9. CDR3 length: 15 residues. Germline V gene sequence: CDR1 LNHDA, CDR2 SQIVND (reference sequence). The CDR3 here is CASRDKGTGSSPLHF. The CDR3 DNA follows: TGTGCCAGTAGAGATAAGGGGACAGGGTCTTCACCCCTCCACTTT. The variable domain in full, completed from reference TRBV19 and TRBJ1-6, reads DGGITQSPKYLFRKEGQNVTLSCEQNLNHDAMYWYRQDPGQGLRLIYYSQIVNDFQKGDIAEGYSVSREKKESFPLTVTSAQKNPTAFYLCASRDKGTGSSPLHFGNGTRLTVT.

About this clone itself: Other nucleotide sequences in the sample specify the same CDR3. The V gene is TRBV11-2, the J gene TRBJ1-3; 7 positions agree with TRBD1. Germline V gene lookup returns CDR1 SGHAT and CDR2 FQNNGV. The CDR3 is 14 residues long. After removal of 4 bases from V and 4 bases from J, the junction contained 4 bases not matched to a gene. CDR3 region: CASSSTGAGNTIYF. CDR3 nucleotide sequence: TGTGCCAGCAGCTCTACAGGGGCGGGAAACACCATATATTTT.